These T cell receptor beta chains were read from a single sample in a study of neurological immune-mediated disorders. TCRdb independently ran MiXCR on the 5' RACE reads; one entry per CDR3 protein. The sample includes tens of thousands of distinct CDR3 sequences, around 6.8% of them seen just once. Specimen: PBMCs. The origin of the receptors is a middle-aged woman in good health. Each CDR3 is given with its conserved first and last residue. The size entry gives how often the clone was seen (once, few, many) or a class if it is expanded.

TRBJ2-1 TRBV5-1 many CASSRTSGGLSYNEQFF
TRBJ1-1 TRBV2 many CASSSTMNTEAFF
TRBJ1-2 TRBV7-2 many CASSLHPRGDGYTF
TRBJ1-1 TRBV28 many CASSPPRARNTEAFF
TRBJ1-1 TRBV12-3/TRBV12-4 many CASKGYMNTEAFF
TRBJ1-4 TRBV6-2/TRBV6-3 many CASRRGQANEKLFF
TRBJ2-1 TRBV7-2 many CASSLLLETRTSGYSYNEQFF
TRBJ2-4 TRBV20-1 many CSARDRAKNIQYF
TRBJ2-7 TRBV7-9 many CASSQGDEQYF
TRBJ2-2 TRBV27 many CASSLYAGELFF
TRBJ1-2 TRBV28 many CASSLSSSGYTF
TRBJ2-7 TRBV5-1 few CASSWGSPSAEQYF
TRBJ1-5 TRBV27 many CASSLSARGVYSNQPQHF
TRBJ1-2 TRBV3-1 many CASSPGTRTSGYTF
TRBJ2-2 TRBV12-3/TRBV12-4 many CASSGRSITGELFF
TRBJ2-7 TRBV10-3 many CAISKTSGGVYEQYF
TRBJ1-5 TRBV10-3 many CAISEGQGSQPQHF
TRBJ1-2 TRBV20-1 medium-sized CSATGTDYGYTF
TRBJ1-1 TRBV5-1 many CASSRKPPQEQNTEAFF
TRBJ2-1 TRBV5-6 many CATAGPEHKQFF